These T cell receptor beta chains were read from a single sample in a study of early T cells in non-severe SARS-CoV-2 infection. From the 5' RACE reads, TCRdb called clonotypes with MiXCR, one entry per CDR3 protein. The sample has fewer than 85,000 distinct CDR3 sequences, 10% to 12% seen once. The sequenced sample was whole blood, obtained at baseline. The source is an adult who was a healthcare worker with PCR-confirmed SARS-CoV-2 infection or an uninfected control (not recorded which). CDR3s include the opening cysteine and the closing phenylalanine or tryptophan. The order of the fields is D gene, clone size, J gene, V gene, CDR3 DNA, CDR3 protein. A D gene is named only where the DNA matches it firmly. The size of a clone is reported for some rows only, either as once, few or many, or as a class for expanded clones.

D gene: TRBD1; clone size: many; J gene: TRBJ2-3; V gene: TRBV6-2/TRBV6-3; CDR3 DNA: TGTGCCAGCAGCCACCGGGACAGGGCGGGAGATACGCAGTATTTT; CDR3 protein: CASSHRDRAGDTQYF
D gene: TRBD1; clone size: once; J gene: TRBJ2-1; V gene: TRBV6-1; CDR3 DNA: TGTGCCAGCAGTATAAACCCCGGGACAGGGGTCTACAATGAGCAGTTCTTC; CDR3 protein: CASSINPGTGVYNEQFF
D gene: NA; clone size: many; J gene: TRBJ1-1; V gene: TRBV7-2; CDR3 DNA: TGTGCCAGCAGCTTCACGTGGTCTGAAGCTTTCTTT; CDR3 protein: CASSFTWSEAFF
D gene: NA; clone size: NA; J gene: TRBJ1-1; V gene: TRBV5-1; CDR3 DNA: TGCGCCAGCAGCTTGGTGTCAGGGATGAACACTGAAGCTTTCTTT; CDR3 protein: CASSLVSGMNTEAFF
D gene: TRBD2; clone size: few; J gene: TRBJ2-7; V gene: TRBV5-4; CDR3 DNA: TGTGCCAGCAGCCTCGGGACGGCGGGGGCCTACGAGCAGTACTTC; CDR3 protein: CASSLGTAGAYEQYF
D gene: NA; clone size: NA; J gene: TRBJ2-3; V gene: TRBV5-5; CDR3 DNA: TGTGCCAGCAGCTTGGACAGCACAGATACGCAGTATTTT; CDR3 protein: CASSLDSTDTQYF
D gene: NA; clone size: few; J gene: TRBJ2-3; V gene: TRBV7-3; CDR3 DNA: TGTGCCAGCAGTGTCGGGCGGTCTTATACGCAGTATTTT; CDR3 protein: CASSVGRSYTQYF
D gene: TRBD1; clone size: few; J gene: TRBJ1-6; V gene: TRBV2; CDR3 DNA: TGTGCCAGCAGCCCTGACAGGGCCCAAAACGATTCACCCCTCCACTTT; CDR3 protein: CASSPDRAQNDSPLHF
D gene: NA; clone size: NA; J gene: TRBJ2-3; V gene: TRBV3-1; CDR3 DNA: TGTGCCAGCAGCATGTTTGCGTTGGGAGCAGATACGCAGTATTTT; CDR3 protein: CASSMFALGADTQYF
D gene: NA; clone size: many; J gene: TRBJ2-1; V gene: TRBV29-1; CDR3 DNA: TGCAGCGTTTACGGGGTTGAGCAGTTCTTC; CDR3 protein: CSVYGVEQFF
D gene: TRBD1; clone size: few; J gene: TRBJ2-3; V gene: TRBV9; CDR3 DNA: TGTGCCAGCAGCCGGATGACAGGGGGCAGCACAGATACGCAGTATTTT; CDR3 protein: CASSRMTGGSTDTQYF
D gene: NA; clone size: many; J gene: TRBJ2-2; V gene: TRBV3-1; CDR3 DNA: TGTGCCAGCAGCCGAAATCCAGGTGCCGGGGAGCTGTTTTTT; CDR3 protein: CASSRNPGAGELFF
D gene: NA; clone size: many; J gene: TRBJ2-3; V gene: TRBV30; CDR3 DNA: TGTGCCGCAACATTAGGGGGTACGCAGTATTTT; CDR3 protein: CAATLGGTQYF
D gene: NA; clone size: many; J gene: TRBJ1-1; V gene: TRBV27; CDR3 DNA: TGTGCCAGCAGCTCCCTTGGGGTCAGGAACACTGAAGCTTTCTTT; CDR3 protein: CASSSLGVRNTEAFF
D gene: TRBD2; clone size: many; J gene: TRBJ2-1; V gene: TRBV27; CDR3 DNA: TGTGCCAGCAGATATAGCGGGGGGACTGAGCAGTTCTTC; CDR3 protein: CASRYSGGTEQFF
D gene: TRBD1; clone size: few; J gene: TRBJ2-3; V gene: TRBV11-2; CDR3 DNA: TGTGCCAGCAGCTCCCGACAGGGCCCCAACCTTAGCACAGATACGCAGTATTTT; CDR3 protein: CASSSRQGPNLSTDTQYF
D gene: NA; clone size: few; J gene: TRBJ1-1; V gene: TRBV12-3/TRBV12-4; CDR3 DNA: TGTGCCAGCAGTTTTAACGGCCACACTGAAGCTTTCTTT; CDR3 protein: CASSFNGHTEAFF
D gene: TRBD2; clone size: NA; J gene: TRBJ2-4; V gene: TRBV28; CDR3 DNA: TGTGCCAGCAGTCTCTGGACTAGCGGGGGGGTCCAGTCAAACATTCAGTACTTC; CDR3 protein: CASSLWTSGGVQSNIQYF
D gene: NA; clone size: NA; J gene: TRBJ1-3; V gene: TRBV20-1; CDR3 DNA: TGCAGTGCGGAGAGCTCTGGAAACACCATATATTTT; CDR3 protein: CSAESSGNTIYF
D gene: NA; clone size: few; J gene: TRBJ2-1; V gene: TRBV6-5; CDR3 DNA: TGTGCCAGCGCAGGGGTAGCGCGGGACAATGAGCAGTTCTTC; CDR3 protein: CASAGVARDNEQFF
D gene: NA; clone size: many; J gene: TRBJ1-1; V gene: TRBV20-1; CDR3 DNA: TGCAGTGCTATCCATGACGAAGCTTTCTTT; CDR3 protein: CSAIHDEAFF
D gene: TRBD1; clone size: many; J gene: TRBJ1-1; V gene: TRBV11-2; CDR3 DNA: TGTGCCAGCAGCCCGACAGGGTTCGATTTCGGGGCTTTCTTT; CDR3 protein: CASSPTGFDFGAFF
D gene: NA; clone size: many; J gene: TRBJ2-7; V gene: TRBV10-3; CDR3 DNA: TGTGCCACCTCGGCAGTAGACCTCCGGAACGAGCAGTACTTC; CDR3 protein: CATSAVDLRNEQYF
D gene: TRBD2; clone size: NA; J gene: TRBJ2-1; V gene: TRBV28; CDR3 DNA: TGTGCCAGCAGTCCTACGGGGGGGCTCCACAATGAGCAGTTCTTC; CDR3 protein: CASSPTGGLHNEQFF
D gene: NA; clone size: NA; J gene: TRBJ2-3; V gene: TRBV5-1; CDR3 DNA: TGCGCCAGCAGCTGGGGGCTAGCAGGAGATACGCAGTATTTT; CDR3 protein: CASSWGLAGDTQYF
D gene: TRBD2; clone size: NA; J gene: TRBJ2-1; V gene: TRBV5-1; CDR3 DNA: TGCGCCAGCAGCTTGCAAGCGGGGGGCAATGAGCAGTTCTTC; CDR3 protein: CASSLQAGGNEQFF
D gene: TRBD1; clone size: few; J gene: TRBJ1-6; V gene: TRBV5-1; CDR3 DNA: TGCGCCAGCAGCTTGCAGCCCCAGACAGGGTCCGCTAGCTCCTATAATTCACCCCTCCACTTT; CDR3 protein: CASSLQPQTGSASSYNSPLHF
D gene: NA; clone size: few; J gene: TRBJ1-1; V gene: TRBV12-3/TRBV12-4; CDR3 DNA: TGTGCCAGCAGTTTCCACCAGGGCACTGAAGCTTTCTTT; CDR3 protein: CASSFHQGTEAFF
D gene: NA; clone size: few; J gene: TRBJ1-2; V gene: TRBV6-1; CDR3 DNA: TGTGCCAGCAGTGGCAGGAGCTACTATGGCTACACCTTC; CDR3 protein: CASSGRSYYGYTF
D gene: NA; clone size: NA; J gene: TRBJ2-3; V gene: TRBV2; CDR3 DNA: TGTGCCAGCAGTATACAGGGTTTCGCAGATACGCAGTATTTT; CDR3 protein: CASSIQGFADTQYF
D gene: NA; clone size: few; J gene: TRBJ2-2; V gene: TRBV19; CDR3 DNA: TGTGCCAGTAGTATAGGAGGGTTGACAGGTGACACCGGGGAGCTGTTTTTT; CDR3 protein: CASSIGGLTGDTGELFF
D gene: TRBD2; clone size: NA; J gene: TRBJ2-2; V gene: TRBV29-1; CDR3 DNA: TGCAGCGTCGCGACTAGCGGGGCCGGGGAGCTGTTTTTT; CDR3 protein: CSVATSGAGELFF
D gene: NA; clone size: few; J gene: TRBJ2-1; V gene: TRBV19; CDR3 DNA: TGTGCCAGTAGTATTGGAACGGTCAATAATGAGCAGTTCTTC; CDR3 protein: CASSIGTVNNEQFF
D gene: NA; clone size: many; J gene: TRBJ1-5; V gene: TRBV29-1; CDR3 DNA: TGCAGCGCTACAGGGCCTGGTCAGCCCCAGCATTTT; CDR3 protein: CSATGPGQPQHF
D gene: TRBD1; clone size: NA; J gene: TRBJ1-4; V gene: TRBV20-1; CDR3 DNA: TGCAGTGCTAGAGAGGACAGGGCCGAAAAACTGTTTTTT; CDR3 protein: CSAREDRAEKLFF
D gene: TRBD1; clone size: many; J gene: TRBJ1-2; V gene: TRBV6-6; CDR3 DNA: TGTGCCAGCAGTTACCGGGACAGCTATTTCTTC; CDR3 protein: CASSYRDSYFF
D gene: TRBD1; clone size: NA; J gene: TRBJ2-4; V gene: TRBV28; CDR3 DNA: TGTGCCAGCAGTTTATACCAGGGGGCGGCCAAAAACATTCAGTACTTC; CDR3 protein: CASSLYQGAAKNIQYF
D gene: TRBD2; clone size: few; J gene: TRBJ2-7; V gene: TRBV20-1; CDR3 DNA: TGCAGTGCTAGGTCTAGCGGGGGTGACGAGCAGTACTTC; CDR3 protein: CSARSSGGDEQYF
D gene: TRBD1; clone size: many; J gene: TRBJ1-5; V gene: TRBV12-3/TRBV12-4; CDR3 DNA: TGTGCCAGCAGCTGGGACAGGGGCCAGCCCCAGCATTTT; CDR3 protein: CASSWDRGQPQHF
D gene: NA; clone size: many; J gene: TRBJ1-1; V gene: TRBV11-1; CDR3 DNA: TGTGCCAGCAGAACGGGACTGCTGAACACTGAAGCTTTCTTT; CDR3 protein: CASRTGLLNTEAFF
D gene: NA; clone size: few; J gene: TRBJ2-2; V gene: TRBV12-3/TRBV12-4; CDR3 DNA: TGCGCCAGCAGTCTCCAGGGGTTTCACGGGGAGCTGTTTTTT; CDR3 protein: CASSLQGFHGELFF
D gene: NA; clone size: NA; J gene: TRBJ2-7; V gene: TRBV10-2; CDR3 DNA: TGCGCCAGCAGTGAGTCGTCGGGCCCCCCCTCCTACGAGCAGTACTTC; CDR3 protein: CASSESSGPPSYEQYF
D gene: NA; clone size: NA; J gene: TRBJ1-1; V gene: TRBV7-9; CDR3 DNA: TGTGCCAGCAGCCGAAGGCAGGGGAGGACTGAAGCTTTCTTT; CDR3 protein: CASSRRQGRTEAFF
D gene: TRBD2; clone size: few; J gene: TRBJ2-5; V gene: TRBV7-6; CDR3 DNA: TGTGCCAGCAGCTCACTAGCGGGGGGATACCTCCAAGAGACCCAGTACTTC; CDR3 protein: CASSSLAGGYLQETQYF
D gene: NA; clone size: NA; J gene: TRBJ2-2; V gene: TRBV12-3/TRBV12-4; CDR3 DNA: TGTGCCAGCAGGGTGACCGGGGAGCTGTTTTTT; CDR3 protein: CASRVTGELFF
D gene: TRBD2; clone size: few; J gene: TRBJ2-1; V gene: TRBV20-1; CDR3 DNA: TGCAGTGGATTAGCGGGGGTTTTGTGGAATGAGCAGTTCTTC; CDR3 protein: CSGLAGVLWNEQFF
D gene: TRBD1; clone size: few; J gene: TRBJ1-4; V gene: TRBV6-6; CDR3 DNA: TGTGCCAGCAGGGGACAGATTGAAAAACTGTTTTTT; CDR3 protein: CASRGQIEKLFF
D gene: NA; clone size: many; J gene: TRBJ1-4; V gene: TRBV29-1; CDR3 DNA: TGCAGCGTTGAAGAGGGGGAAAAACTGTTTTTT; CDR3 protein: CSVEEGEKLFF
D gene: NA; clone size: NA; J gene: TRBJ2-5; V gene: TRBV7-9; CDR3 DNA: TGTGCCAGCAGCTTACTCAGTAGCCCGGGGACCCAGTACTTC; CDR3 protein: CASSLLSSPGTQYF